This T cell receptor (beta chain) was found in a study of blood T cell repertoires in COVID-19. As for the study in general: Italy, Spain and the United States were the sources of the convalescent and acute COVID-19 samples. T cells, B-cell-depleted T cells, or PBMCs supplied cDNA or gDNA.

In the authors' workflow: By means of reference gene primer amplification, nucleated cell counts were estimated. Clones were sequenced by immunoSEQ multiplex PCR, and TCRdb holds only the in-frame ones, with some missing. Clone size and V and J calls were adopted from that table, with D and trimming inferred from the DNA. The sample includes approximately 270,000 clones, approximately 83% of them seen just once. CDR1 GTSNPN and CDR2 SVGIG come from the germline V gene (reference sequence). The CDR3 spans 13 residues. V lost 0 bases to trimming and J lost 1 base, with 6 bases between them. The rearrangement links TRBV30 to TRBJ1-2; D not resolved. The receptor was isolated from a woman in her seventies with acute or convalescent COVID-19. Sequencing input: peripheral blood. CDR3 in amino acids: CAWSVAYNYGYTF. For the CDR3, the DNA is TGTGCCTGGAGTGTGGCTTATAACTATGGCTACACCTTC.